This entry features one TCR beta chain sequence. Its antigen is not identified. The CDR3 is 13 residues long. CDR1 and CDR2 from the germline V gene are SQVTM and ANQGSEA. V was clipped by 7 bases and J by 3 bases; unmatched bases: 4. This entry comes from a study of cytomegalovirus exposure and HLA in healthy donors. Across the study: Prior work identified 120 million or so unique TCR beta sequences in some 180 million T cells.

PCR used 60 Vbeta primers and 13 Jbeta primers. Using immunoSEQ multiplex PCR, the repertoire was profiled, and TCRdb retains in-frame clones only, with some absent. The sample holds about 150,000 clones, less than 85% seen once. Study-wide points: Reports indicated that the classifier achieved high specificity and sensitivity in diagnosing cytomegalovirus status. There were around 160 TCR beta chains listed as cytomegalovirus-associated. Most TCR beta V segments were productive about 87% or about 30% of the time in an earlier analysis.

The chain carries TRBV29-1 and TRBJ2-2; 8 bases are a match to TRBD2. This TCR came from a man between 18 and 35 years old in good health and CMV-seronegative. Source material: PBMCs. CDR3 loop: CSATSDYTGELFF. CDR3 in DNA: TGCAGCGCGACTAGCGACTACACCGGGGAGCTGTTTTTT.